This TCR beta chain stems from a study of blood T cells in healthy people across ages (dated by TCRdb to the mid-2010s). With regard to the full study: In model experiments, template switching captured roughly one uniquely barcoded TCR beta cDNA molecule for every two T cells. The study measured age-related changes in TCR beta repertoire diversity using deep sequencing normalized with unique cDNA molecular identifiers. The donors were divided into four age groups: young (average around 17 years), middle-aged (around 41), aged (around 67) and long-lived (more than 75). Using the same blood draw, the study looked at two additional independent replicas of 1 million unique cDNA reads for two donors, one aged 18 to 30 and the other aged 80 or older.

The 39 donors, aged roughly 6 to 100 years, were systemically healthy Caucasian individuals from Russia. Approximately 10 milliliters of peripheral blood were collected from each donor into EDTA-treated Vacutainer tubes. Ficoll-Paque density-gradient centrifugation was used to isolate PBMCs, with at least 6.5 million per sample. Total RNA was extracted from PBMCs with Trizol reagent, with at least 5.5 micrograms obtained per sample. For every donor, flow cytometry on a PBMC aliquot measured the percentage of naive CD45RAhigh/CD27high T cells. This clonotype was picked up a small number of times. Its target antigen remains unknown. No much larger clonotype is one base removed from it; base qualities were not supplied. V loses 6 bases at its end and J loses 4 bases; junction bases beyond the gene matches: 9. The germline V gene (reference sequence) yields MNHNY for CDR1 and SVGAGI for CDR2. The CDR3 spans 15 residues, from the cysteine through the phenylalanine. The retained sequence is limited to the CDR3, 45 bases, with the frame set at the first base.

The method behind the library was 5' RACE. Sequenced using an Illumina HiSeq 2500. A second roughly 6 to 12 cycle PCR used a sample-barcoded 5' primer and a J-beta primer mix. Each TCR beta cDNA molecule received a unique molecular identifier from a template-switch 5' adaptor carrying 12 random nucleotides. At least 2.5 million CDR3-containing paired-end reads were obtained from each sample. First-strand cDNA synthesis was performed from all RNA using the Mint cDNA synthesis kit, with priming by a TRBC-specific oligonucleotide. After uracil-DNA glycosylase treatment, a first 18-cycle PCR used universal primers M1SS and BC2_uni_R on all cDNA. On the authors' methods: Each sample was normalized by randomly selecting 1 million high-quality reads, each carrying a distinct molecular identifier. Instead of being binned into consensus sequences, reads that shared molecular identifiers were thrown out. MiTCR, run with a Q25 quality threshold and the strictest error-elimination algorithm, handled CDR3 identification, clonotype clustering and error correction. Lower-bound total TCR beta diversity was estimated with a nonparametric unseen species model using Euler transformation. TCRdb ran its own pipeline on the public reads, namely fastp trimming at Q25 and MiXCR clone calling, and kept in-frame beta chains. Merged by CDR3 protein, the rows form single entries marked with the most common genes and DNA. The V and J calls were determined by TCRdb, not by the authors. Present in this sample are fewer than 650,000 distinct CDR3 sequences, 27% of which were seen just once. The leading ten clones occupy over 3.5% of the sample.

General study outcomes and caveats: Bulk unsorted PBMC profiling prevented conclusive comparison of naive and antigen-experienced compartments. There was a strong correlation between observed TCR beta diversity and the percentage of naive T cells measured by flow cytometry. Compared with the aged group, the long-lived group had more naive CD4+ T cells, fewer expanded clones and increased TCR diversity, a pattern suggesting age selection. Estimates of total diversity based on one million sequenced T cells were considered lower bounds and underestimates. The CMV infection status of donors was not known, potentially confounding age-related changes in expanded clonotypes. Observed TCR beta diversity per million T cells fell roughly linearly with age, and a significant reduction was already apparent by age around 36.

The same sample was also used in a study of T cells of mothers and their children. As described in the second report: Donors were nine systemically healthy Caucasian individuals: three mothers and their six children. cDNA synthesis consumed the entire amount of extracted RNA, loaded at around 1.5 ug RNA in each 15 ul reaction. In the second PCR, the M1S primer added sample barcodes and 2-4 random nucleotides. Each mother yielded over 10 million TCR beta CDR3 reads and each child 2.5 million to 3 million reads. Thymic selection similarly shapes TCR recombination output in related and unrelated pairs, with minor effect from inherited differences. Normalized repertoire overlap was always slightly but never significantly higher in related than unrelated mother-child pairs. No persistent microchimeric T cell clones were found, with a detection sensitivity of 85 to 100 clones per million clonotypes. Deep NGS was used in the study to compare the TCR beta repertoires of mothers and children and to look for features that separate related mother-child pairs from unrelated individuals. Mothers averaged approximately 40 +/- 4 years of age and children averaged approximately 11 +/- 4 years. After adapter ligation was performed with NEBNext reagents, the libraries were sequenced on an Illumina HiSeq 2000 with 100+100 nt paired-end reads. To prevent cross-contamination, the mother and child libraries were prepared one month apart and sequenced in separate runs. For each donor, somewhere between roughly 450,000 and 2,200,000 distinct TCR beta clonotypes were identified. Naive TCR beta clonotypes were estimated from low-frequency clonotypes matched to each donor's FACS-determined naive share, without sorting.

The sequenced material came from blood. In this chain, TRBV6-6 is recombined with TRBJ1-5, and TRBD1 matches 7 of the central bases. The sequence derives from a boy between 2 and 10 years old in good health. The CDR3 in this case is CASSRDRAPNQPQHF. The DNA is TGTGCCAGCAGCCGCGACAGGGCACCTAATCAGCCCCAGCATTTT.